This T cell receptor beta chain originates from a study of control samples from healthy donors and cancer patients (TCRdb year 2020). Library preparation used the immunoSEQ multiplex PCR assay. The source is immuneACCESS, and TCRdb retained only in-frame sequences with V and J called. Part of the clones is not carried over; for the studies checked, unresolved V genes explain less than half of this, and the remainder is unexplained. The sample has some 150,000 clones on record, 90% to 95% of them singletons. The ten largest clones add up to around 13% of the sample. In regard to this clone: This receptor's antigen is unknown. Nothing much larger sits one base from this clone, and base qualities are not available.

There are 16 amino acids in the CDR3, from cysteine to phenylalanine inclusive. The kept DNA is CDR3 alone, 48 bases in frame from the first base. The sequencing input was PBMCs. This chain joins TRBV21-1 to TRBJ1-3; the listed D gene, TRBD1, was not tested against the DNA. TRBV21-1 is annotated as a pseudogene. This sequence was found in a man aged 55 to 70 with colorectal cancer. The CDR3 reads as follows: CASSTTDRDSGNTIYF. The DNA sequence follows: TGTGCCAGCAGCACGACGGACAGGGACTCTGGAAACACCATATATTTT.